This T cell receptor (beta chain) was documented in a study of T cell changes during pregnancy in multiple sclerosis. CDR1 is LGHNA, CDR2 YNFKEQ, per germline. This CDR3 contains 16 residues. The V gene lost 0 bases and the J gene lost 0 bases, with 10 bases spanning the gap. TCRdb keeps only in-frame clones here, not all; method: immunoSEQ multiplex PCR. The repertoire has some 79,000 clones, about 89% of them found once; the top ten carry 0.45% to 0.55%. The gene calls are TRBV4-2 and TRBJ2-3; maybe TRBD2 (6 bases). The receptor's source is a female donor with multiple sclerosis, enrolled in a pregnancy study. This material consisted of CD4+ T cells from peripheral blood mononuclear cells, taken in the second trimester of pregnancy. The CDR3 here is CASSQESSGSTDTQYF. CDR3 nucleotides: TGTGCCAGCAGCCAAGAAAGTAGCGGTAGCACAGATACGCAGTATTTT.